The sequence of this T cell receptor (beta chain) was determined in a study of CD8 T cells in Susac syndrome. When the RNA was reverse transcribed, random hexamers were used with an input of about 0.5 to 1 ug. TCRdb passed the immunoSEQ multiplex PCR reads through MiXCR, listing each CDR3 protein once. In the table there are 20,000 to 25,000 distinct CDR3 sequences, 85% to 95% of which are singletons. The CDR3 has 15 amino acids. The germline CDR1 and CDR2 sequences are SQVTM and ANQGSEA. V lost 4 bases and J 9 bases, leaving 22 bases between the germline ends. The chain combines TRBV29-1 with TRBJ2-1, with D possibly being TRBD2 (5 bases). The receptor was isolated from a human donor in good health. Input material: CD8+ T cells from PBMCs. CDR3 in amino acids: CSVGTESGVYGEQFF. In DNA form, the CDR3 reads TGCAGCGTTGGGACGGAATCCGGGGTTTACGGTGAGCAGTTCTTC.